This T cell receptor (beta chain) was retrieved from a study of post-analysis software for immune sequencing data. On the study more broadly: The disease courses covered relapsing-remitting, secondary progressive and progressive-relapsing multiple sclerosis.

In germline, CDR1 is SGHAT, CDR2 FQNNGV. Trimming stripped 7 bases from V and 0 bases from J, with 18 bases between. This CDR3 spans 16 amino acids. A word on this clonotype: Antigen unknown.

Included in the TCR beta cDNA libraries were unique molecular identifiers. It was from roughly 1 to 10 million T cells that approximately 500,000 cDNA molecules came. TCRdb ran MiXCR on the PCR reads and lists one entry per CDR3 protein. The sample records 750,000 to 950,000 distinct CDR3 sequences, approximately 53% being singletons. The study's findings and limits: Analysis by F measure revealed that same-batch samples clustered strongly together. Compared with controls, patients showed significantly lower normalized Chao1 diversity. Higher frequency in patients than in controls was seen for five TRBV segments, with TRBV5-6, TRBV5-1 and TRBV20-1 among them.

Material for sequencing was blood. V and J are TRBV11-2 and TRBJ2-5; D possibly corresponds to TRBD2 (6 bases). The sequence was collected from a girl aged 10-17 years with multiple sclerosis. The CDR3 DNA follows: TGTGCCAGCAATCCCCCTGGGCGGGGCGACCAAGAGACCCAGTACTTC. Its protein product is CASNPPGRGDQETQYF.